Shown below are 29 T cell receptor beta chains from a single sample sequenced in a study of Ad26.COV2.S vaccination and SARS-CoV-2 variants (dated by TCRdb to the early 2020s). The library was prepared using the immunoSEQ multiplex PCR assay. In its TCRdb copy, this immuneACCESS table keeps in-frame sequences only and misses some clones. Where compared with another copy, unresolved V genes explain less than half of these, and the others have no known cause. The table for this sample lists hundreds of thousands of clones; 75% to 95% of them were counted only once. Jointly, the top ten make up about 12% of the sample. The intended sense of this specimen's treatment or condition label: around 19 received Ad26.COV2.S at low or high dose, single or two shots; several received placebo; per-sample allocation not given. Repertoires of vaccine and placebo recipients were sequenced from samples collected on day 63 after the first injection.

Source: peripheral blood, taken in a trial of Ad26.COV2.S vaccine versus placebo. The origin of the receptors is a person between 18 and 65 years old who received the Ad26.COV2.S COVID-19 vaccine or a placebo.

The chain is built from TRBV6-2 or TRBV6-3 and TRBJ2-2; unclear D gene. V dropped 2 bases and J dropped 1 base, with 8 bases sitting between them. The CDR3 covers 15 residues. The germline gives CDR1 MNHEY, CDR2 SVGEGT. DNA of the CDR3: TGTGCCAGCAGTTACGGAAGTGAGAACACCGGGGAGCTGTTTTTT. It translates to CASSYGSENTGELFF.

This rearrangement joins TRBV5-8 to TRBJ1-6; D is unclear. Germline lookup yields CDR1 SGHTS and CDR2 YDEGEE. Trimming removed 1 base at V and 10 bases at J, with 12 bases between. The length of the CDR3 is 14 residues. The CDR3 reads CASSLLAVRSPLHF. As DNA, the CDR3 is TGTGCCAGCAGCTTGCTGGCAGTTCGCTCACCCCTCCACTTT.

This clone was seen a single time. The chain recombines TRBV6-5 with TRBJ2-7; 9 bases match TRBD2. This CDR3 has 14 residues. The germline V gene encodes CDR1 MNHEY and CDR2 SVGAGI. Trimming at V came to 4 bases and at J to 5 bases, leaving 6 bases not matched to a gene. CDR3 in DNA: TGTGCCAGCAGTTTGGGCGGGAGGGCTAACGAGCAGTACTTC. Its protein product is CASSLGGRANEQYF.

The chain combines TRBV9 with TRBJ1-2; 9 bases agree with TRBD1. V was clipped by 3 bases and J by 6 bases; unmatched bases: 6. Germline V gene data show CDR1 as SGDLS and CDR2 as YYNGEE. This CDR3 has 14 residues. CDR3 nucleotides: TGTGCCAGCAGCGCCCCCGGGACAGGGAATGGCTACACCTTC. This codes for CASSAPGTGNGYTF. The entire variable domain, with the rest obtained from reference TRBV9 and TRBJ1-2, is as follows: DSGVTQTPKHLITATGQRVTLRCSPRSGDLSVYWYQQSLDQGLQFLIQYYNGEERAKGNILERFSAQQFPDLHSELNLSSLELGDSALYFCASSAPGTGNGYTFGSGTRLTVV.

V usage is TRBV3-1 (or the pseudogene TRBV3-2) and J usage is TRBJ2-1; D is unclear. The CDR3 covers 12 residues. Germline V gene sequence: CDR1 LGHDT, CDR2 YNNKEL (reference sequence). V lost 1 base and J 12 bases, leaving 10 bases between the germline ends. Here the CDR3 reads CASSQAVSRQFF. The DNA for the CDR3 is TGTGCCAGCAGCCAAGCTGTCAGCAGGCAGTTCTTC.

J is TRBJ2-3 and V is TRBV7-2; 13 bases agree with TRBD2. Germline-derived CDR1 and CDR2 are SGHTA and FQGNSA. Trimming took 6 bases from V and 5 from J; bases not matched to a gene: 14. This CDR3 has 18 amino acids. For the CDR3, the DNA is TGTGCCAGCAGATTGGGACTAGCGGGATCCCCTCTCATAGATACGCAGTATTTT. It translates to CASRLGLAGSPLIDTQYF. Full variable domain (missing parts from reference TRBV7-2 and TRBJ2-3): GAGVSQSPSNKVTEKGKDVELRCDPISGHTALYWYRQSLGQGLEFLIYFQGNSAPDKSGLPSDRFSAERTGGSVSTLTIQRTQQEDSAVYLCASRLGLAGSPLIDTQYFGPGTRLTVL.

The rearrangement uses TRBV21-1 and TRBJ1-5; the D call of TRBD1 is as the table states it, not checked on the DNA. TRBV21-1 is classified as a pseudogene. The CDR3 runs 16 residues. The CDR3 sequence is CASSNYSQGNNQPQHF. DNA for the CDR3: TGTGCCAGCAGCAATTACTCGCAGGGCAACAATCAGCCCCAGCATTTT.

The rearrangement links TRBV6-2 or TRBV6-3 to TRBJ1-2; D call uncertain. V lost 3 bases and J lost 4, with 9 bases in between. The CDR3 runs 13 residues. Germline V gene data show CDR1 as MNHEY and CDR2 as SVGEGT. The CDR3 nucleotides read TGTGCCAGCAGTTATGGAGGATCCTATGGCTACACCTTC. This encodes CASSYGGSYGYTF.

The chain combines TRBV7-9 with TRBJ1-4, with a weak D call TRBD1 (5 bases). CDR3 size: 14 residues. The germline V and J ends were trimmed by 5 bases and 4 bases, with 11 bases remaining between them. From germline, CDR1 is SEHNR and CDR2 FQNEAQ (reference sequence). CDR3 region: CASSRGVSNEKLFF. CDR3 nucleotide sequence: TGTGCCAGCAGCCGGGGGGTTAGTAATGAAAAACTGTTTTTT.

This rearrangement joins TRBV12-3 or TRBV12-4 to TRBJ1-2, with D tentatively TRBD1 (5 bases). V was trimmed by 6 bases and J by 8 bases, leaving 16 bases between them. The length of the CDR3 is 13 residues. DNA for the CDR3: TGTGCCAGCAGACCAAACGGGGGACCGGGCTACACCTTC. Translated, it gives CASRPNGGPGYTF.

This sequence joins TRBV6-5 and TRBJ1-5; D ambiguous. From germline, CDR1 is MNHEY and CDR2 SVGAGI. The CDR3 totals 13 residues. V shed 0 bases and J shed 10 bases, with 10 bases lying between them. DNA of the CDR3: TGTGCCAGCAGTTACTCTGTCATGACCCCCCAGCATTTT. Protein product: CASSYSVMTPQHF.

This clone was found once. The chain links TRBV5-1 to TRBJ2-3; no clear D gene. Germline V gene lookup returns CDR1 SGHRS and CDR2 YFSETQ. Trimming took off 1 base at V and 6 bases at J, with 12 bases between the two ends. The CDR3 is 14 residues long. In DNA, the CDR3 is TGCGCCAGCAGCTTGTCAACGGGTCCGGATACGCAGTATTTT. Protein product: CASSLSTGPDTQYF.

This clone was seen only once. J is TRBJ2-1 and V is TRBV11-3; 9 bases are a match to TRBD2. The CDR3 consists of 16 residues. V lost 0 bases to trimming and J lost 5 bases; unmatched junction nucleotides: 5. Germline CDR1 SGHNT, CDR2 YENEEA. CDR3 coding DNA: TGTGCCAGCAGCTTAGAAGGACTAGCGACCAACAATGAGCAGTTCTTC. The encoded protein is CASSLEGLATNNEQFF.

This chain connects TRBV7-2 to TRBJ2-7; 11 nucleotides agree with TRBD1. Germline trimming cut 4 bases from V and 3 bases from J; bases unmatched to any gene: 5. CDR1 is SGHTA, CDR2 FQGNSA, per germline. The CDR3 covers 15 residues. The DNA of the CDR3 is TGTGCCAGCAGCTCCCGGGACAGGGGGGACTACGAGCAGTACTTC. Encoded protein: CASSSRDRGDYEQYF.

The V call is TRBV18, the J call TRBJ2-5, with 8 positions matching TRBD1. This CDR3 has 16 residues. The germline gives CDR1 KGHSH, CDR2 LQKENI. Unmatched junction bases numbered 8, after V lost 0 bases and J lost 5 bases. The CDR3 loop is CASSPPGRGLFETQYF. CDR3 bases: TGTGCCAGCTCACCACCGGGCAGGGGGCTGTTTGAGACCCAGTACTTC. Together with reference TRBV18 and TRBJ2-5, the CDR3 gives the full variable domain: NAGVMQNPRHLVRRRGQEARLRCSPMKGHSHVYWYRQLPEEGLKFMVYLQKENIIDESGMPKERFSAEFPKEGPSILRIQQVVRGDSAAYFCASSPPGRGLFETQYFGPGTRLLVL.

The chain combines TRBV7-2 with TRBJ2-5; 8 nucleotides match TRBD2. The trim removed 5 bases at V and 5 bases at J, leaving 10 bases unmatched. CDR3 length: 15 amino acids. Germline-derived CDR1 and CDR2 are SGHTA and FQGNSA. Here the CDR3 DNA reads TGTGCCAGCAGCATGAAGCGGGAGTGGGGTGAGACCCAGTACTTC. Amino acids: CASSMKREWGETQYF.

V and J are TRBV5-4 and TRBJ2-3, with 7 bases that match TRBD1. Trimming removed 2 bases from V and 1 base from J; junction bases left unmatched: 4. The CDR3 runs 15 residues. Germline V gives CDR1 SGHNT, CDR2 YYREEE (reference sequence). The chain's CDR3 is CASSFRGRGTDTQYF. In DNA form, the CDR3 reads TGTGCCAGCAGCTTTAGGGGGCGCGGCACAGATACGCAGTATTTT. Looking up the rest from reference TRBV5-4 and TRBJ2-3 gives the full variable domain: ETGVTQSPTHLIKTRGQQVTLRCSSQSGHNTVSWYQQALGQGPQFIFQYYREEENGRGNFPPRFSGLQFPNYSSELNVNALELDDSALYLCASSFRGRGTDTQYFGPGTRLTVL.

V and J are TRBV7-9 and TRBJ2-7; D remains unclear. Germline V gives CDR1 SEHNR, CDR2 FQNEAQ (reference sequence). The ends were cut back, 4 bases at V and 2 bases at J, with 6 bases in the middle. The length of the CDR3 is 12 residues. The chain's CDR3 is CASSSEAYEQYF. In nucleotides, the CDR3 is TGTGCCAGCAGCTCTGAGGCCTACGAGCAGTACTTC.

V gene TRBV18 combines with J gene TRBJ2-2, with 11 nucleotides matching TRBD1. The germline gives CDR1 KGHSH, CDR2 LQKENI. The CDR3 has 18 amino acids. J was trimmed by 2 bases and V by 6 bases; bases with no gene match: 11. The CDR3 sequence is CASSHRTGGSLNTGELFF. The CDR3 nucleotides read TGTGCCAGCTCTCATCGGACAGGGGGCTCGCTAAACACCGGGGAGCTGTTTTTT. The variable domain in full, completed from reference TRBV18 and TRBJ2-2, reads NAGVMQNPRHLVRRRGQEARLRCSPMKGHSHVYWYRQLPEEGLKFMVYLQKENIIDESGMPKERFSAEFPKEGPSILRIQQVVRGDSAAYFCASSHRTGGSLNTGELFFGEGSRLTVL.

This chain links TRBV6-2 or TRBV6-3 with TRBJ2-7, with unresolved D. Per germline, CDR1 MNHEY and CDR2 SVGEGT. Trimming took off 2 bases at V and 2 bases at J, with 13 bases between the two ends. The CDR3 loop spans 15 amino acids. The CDR3 region has the DNA TGTGCCAGCAGTTACGGCAACTTAGAAACCTACGAGCAGTACTTC. It specifies CASSYGNLETYEQYF.

The chain carries TRBV7-8 and TRBJ2-3, with TRBD2 matching over 10 bases. The CDR3 spans 17 residues. In germline, CDR1 is SGHVS, CDR2 FQNEAQ. Germline trimming cut 1 base from V and 5 bases from J; bases unmatched to any gene: 9. The CDR3, as DNA: TGTGCCAGCAGCTTAGGGGGTCTAGCGGGAGCGGGAGATACGCAGTATTTT. Translation gives CASSLGGLAGAGDTQYF.

The chain recombines TRBV10-2 with TRBJ2-7; D possibly uses TRBD1 or TRBD2 (5 bases each). Trimming removed 7 bases from V and 6 bases from J, with 19 bases in between. Germline V gene lookup returns CDR1 WSHSY and CDR2 SAAADI. The CDR3 consists of 14 residues. CDR3 in amino acids: CASTPGSLGPEQYF. In DNA form, the CDR3 reads TGCGCCAGCACCCCAGGGAGTCTGGGCCCCGAGCAGTACTTC.

V gene TRBV29-1 combines with J gene TRBJ2-3; 7 nucleotides match TRBD2. This CDR3 is 15 amino acids long. Germline V lookup: CDR1 SQVTM, CDR2 ANQGSEA. J was trimmed by 0 bases and V by 1 base; bases with no gene match: 4. CDR3 sequence: CSVEGGGRSTDTQYF. CDR3 sequence (DNA): TGCAGCGTTGAAGGGGGGGGGAGAAGCACAGATACGCAGTATTTT.

The V call is TRBV4-3, the J call TRBJ1-3; D gene uncertain. The CDR3 is 16 amino acids. Trimming cost V 0 bases and J 4 bases, with 13 bases left between them. The germline CDR1 and CDR2 sequences are LGHNA and YSLEER. DNA for the CDR3: TGCGCCAGCAGCCAAGACCGGTGGGGTCAAGGAAACACCATATATTTT. Its translation is CASSQDRWGQGNTIYF.

The chain uses TRBV11-2 and TRBJ2-7; 8 positions match TRBD1. Germline assignment: CDR1 SGHAT and CDR2 FQNNGV. The J segment lost 2 bases and the V segment lost 5 bases, leaving 5 bases of the junction unmatched. CDR3 length: 14 residues. The CDR3 sequence is CASSIGTGAYEQYF. The DNA of the CDR3 is TGTGCCAGCAGCATCGGGACAGGCGCCTACGAGCAGTACTTC.

The chain recombines TRBV7-6 with TRBJ1-2; TRBD1 matches 9 bases. CDR3 length: 16 amino acids. With V trimmed by 6 bases and J by 4 bases, 12 bases remained unmatched. CDR1 and CDR2 (germline): SGHVS, FNYEAQ. CDR3 region: CASSLGQGGFGYGYTF. The CDR3 nucleotides read TGTGCCAGCAGTTTGGGACAGGGTGGGTTCGGCTATGGCTACACCTTC.

This chain joins TRBV10-3 and TRBJ2-3; the D is unclear. CDR1 is ENHRY, CDR2 SYGVKD, per germline. The V end lost 2 bases, the J end lost 6 bases, and 12 bases lay between the germline ends. The CDR3 covers 14 residues. CDR3 residues: CAISESLPEDTQYF. The CDR3 DNA reads TGTGCCATCAGTGAGAGTCTACCCGAGGATACGCAGTATTTT.

The chain couples TRBV19 to TRBJ2-5, with D perhaps assigned TRBD1 or TRBD2 (5 bases each). CDR1 is LNHDA, CDR2 SQIVND, per germline (reference sequence). The V and J ends lost 9 bases and 5 bases respectively, with 16 bases between them. The CDR3 consists of 13 residues. The CDR3 region has the DNA TGTGCCAGCACCGCCACCGGGACGGAGACCCAGTACTTC. Protein sequence: CASTATGTETQYF.

The chain recombines TRBV7-9 with TRBJ2-7; tentative D call: TRBD1 (6 bases). Per germline, CDR1 SEHNR and CDR2 FQNEAQ (reference sequence). Trimming left V 10 bases short and J 1 base short, with 8 bases between. The CDR3 covers 11 residues. As DNA, the CDR3 is TGTGCCACTACAGGGTCCTACGAGCAGTACTTC. Translation: CATTGSYEQYF.